This T cell receptor beta chain is drawn from a study of OX40 agonist ivuxolimab in advanced cancers. Sequencing used immunoSEQ multiplex PCR; TCRdb keeps in-frame clones, though not all of them. The data show tens of thousands of clones, with 85% to 90% seen just once and 6% to 8% held by the top ten. The CDR3 sequence is 15 residues long. Germline V gene sequence: CDR1 MNHNS, CDR2 SASEGT. The junction had 11 bases not matched to a gene; V was cut back by 4 bases and J by 7 bases. The rearrangement joins TRBV6-1 to TRBJ1-2; 8 nucleotides line up with TRBD1. The receptor was isolated from an adult with an advanced solid tumor such as melanoma, head and neck, liver or kidney cancer. The source material was CD4+ or CD8+ T cells sorted from blood, sampled in a trial of the OX40 agonist ivuxolimab. The CDR3 loop is CASSAPSDRVAGYTF. The CDR3 DNA is TGTGCCAGCAGTGCCCCCTCGGACAGGGTCGCTGGCTACACCTTC.